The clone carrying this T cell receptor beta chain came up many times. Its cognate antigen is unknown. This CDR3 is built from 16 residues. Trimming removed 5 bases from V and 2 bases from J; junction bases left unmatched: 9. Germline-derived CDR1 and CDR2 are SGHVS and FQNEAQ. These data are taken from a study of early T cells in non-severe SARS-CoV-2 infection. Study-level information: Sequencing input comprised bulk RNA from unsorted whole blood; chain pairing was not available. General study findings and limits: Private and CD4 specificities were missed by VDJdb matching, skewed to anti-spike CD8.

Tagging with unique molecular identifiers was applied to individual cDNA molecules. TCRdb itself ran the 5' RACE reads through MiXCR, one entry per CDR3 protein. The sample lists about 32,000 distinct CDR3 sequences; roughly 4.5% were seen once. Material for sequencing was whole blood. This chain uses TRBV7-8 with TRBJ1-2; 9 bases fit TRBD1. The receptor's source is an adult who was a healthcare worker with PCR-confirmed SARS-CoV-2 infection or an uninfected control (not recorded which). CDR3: CASSPRDREGNYGYTF. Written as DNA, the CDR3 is TGTGCCAGCAGCCCCCGGGACAGGGAAGGGAACTATGGCTACACCTTC.